Reported below is one T cell receptor (beta chain). The data originate from a study of blood T cell repertoires in COVID-19. On the study more broadly: Some COVID-19 samples were acute and others convalescent; all came from the United States, Italy and Spain. T cells, B-cell-depleted T cells, or PBMCs provided the cDNA or gDNA that served as material.

How the authors handled the data: By means of reference gene primer amplification, nucleated cell counts were estimated. Repertoires were generated with immunoSEQ multiplex PCR, while TCRdb's copy carries only in-frame clones and drops some. The V and J calls and clone size were taken over from that table, and D and trimming were inferred from the DNA. Here the sample spans roughly 40,000 clones, around 91% being singletons. This CDR3 is built from 13 residues. This receptor was taken from a man in his forties or fifties with active COVID-19. This chain links TRBV21-1 with TRBJ2-7; TRBD2, the table's D call, was not compared with the DNA. TRBV21-1 is a pseudogene locus. The sample taken for sequencing was peripheral blood. In DNA form, the CDR3 reads TGTGCCAGCCCCGAGGGCCCTCCCTACGAGCAGTACTTC. Amino acids: CASPEGPPYEQYF.